This note documents a single T cell receptor (beta chain) sequence. The antigen is unknown. The data are from a study of graft-versus-host responses after intestinal transplantation. Turning to the study itself: Each recipient received a multivisceral, liver-intestinal, or isolated intestinal graft.

Only in-frame clones appear in the TCRdb table, and some are missing; sequencing was by immunoSEQ multiplex PCR. The table has 100,000 to 110,000 clones, roughly 87% seen once. Germline loops: CDR1 SGHAT, CDR2 FQNNGV. The CDR3 contains 11 residues. V gave up 1 base and J gave up 4 bases, with 1 base separating them. Study results and limitations: Early after transplant, HvG clones declined as circulating GvH clones peaked. In recipient marrow, GvH clones were found, and some appeared first in ileum or blood.

This chain connects TRBV11-2 to TRBJ2-5; no definite D call. This material consisted of unstimulated CD4+ T cells sorted from spleen or lymph node cells, taken before transplant. The TCR originated in a human donor who was the organ donor for an intestinal transplant. CDR3 sequence (DNA): TGTGCCAGCAGCTTAGTAGAGACCCAGTACTTC. Its translation: CASSLVETQYF.